The 10 T cell receptor beta chains below come from one sample, sequenced in a study of human T cells and chemical hapten exposure. As to time point: patch test 2, 6 weeks after DPC sensitization. The sample's treatment: therapeutic diphenylcyclopropenone sensitization with weekly scalp DPC. TCRdb redid the calling of the RACE reads with MiXCR, one entry per CDR3 protein. The sample has more than 75,000 distinct CDR3 sequences; roughly 10% are singletons. This specimen was whole blood, taken in connection with sensitization to the hapten diphenylcyclopropenone (DPC). These receptors were taken from a woman in her thirties with alopecia areata. Some clones in this sample may be carry-over from other donors' samples.

Ten or more counts support this clonotype. J is TRBJ1-6 and V is TRBV5-1; TRBD1 might be the D (6 bases). Germline-derived CDR1 and CDR2 are SGHRS and YFSETQ. Between the trimmed V and J ends, which lost 4 bases and 7 bases, there was a span of 21 bases. The CDR3 has 17 residues. CDR3 region: CASSDKKDSFVNSPLHF. The CDR3 DNA is TGCGCCAGCAGCGATAAAAAGGACAGCTTCGTAAATTCACCCCTCCACTTT.

This clonotype was observed a single time. The germline gene is not matched at one end of the junction; a read error may be the cause. This sequence joins TRBV10-3 and TRBJ2-7; 7 nucleotides align to TRBD2. Germline V gene lookup returns CDR1 ENHRY and CDR2 SYGVKD. This CDR3 contains 14 residues. As DNA, the CDR3 is TGTGCCATCACCCCAGTGGGAGGGCAAGGAGAGCAGAACTTC. Translated, it gives CAITPVGGQGEQNF.

V is TRBV20-1 and J is TRBJ2-1, with 9 bases aligning to TRBD2. With V trimmed by 5 bases and J by 16 bases, 9 bases remained unmatched. CDR1 is DFQATT, CDR2 SNEGSKA, per germline (reference sequence). The CDR3 runs 11 residues. The chain's CDR3 is CSAHGGTSLFF. The CDR3 DNA reads TGCAGTGCTCACGGGGGGACTAGCCTCTTCTTC.

This clonotype was found a few times. The chain recombines TRBV29-1 with TRBJ1-6; maybe TRBD1 (6 bases). Trimming left V 6 bases short and J 5 bases short, with 14 bases between. The V gene's germline CDR1 is SQVTM and CDR2 ANQGSEA. This CDR3 region has 14 residues. The CDR3 DNA is TGCAGCGTATGCAGGGGTTGGAATAATTCACCCCTCCACTTT. This encodes CSVCRGWNNSPLHF.

Many counts were recorded for this clonotype. V usage is TRBV12-3 or TRBV12-4 and J usage is TRBJ2-7, with 7 nucleotides matching TRBD1. J gave up 0 bases and V 6 bases, and 5 bases lay outside the gene matches. The CDR3 is 14 amino acids. The CDR3 region is CASRGTDFSYEQYF. The CDR3 bases are TGTGCCAGCAGGGGGACAGATTTCTCCTACGAGCAGTACTTC.

This clonotype was detected ten times or more. V gene TRBV6-6 combines with J gene TRBJ1-1, with D tentatively TRBD1 (5 bases). Trimming shortened V by 6 bases and J by 0 bases, and 11 bases separated the two germline ends. Germline lookup yields CDR1 MNHNY and CDR2 SVGAGI (reference sequence). This CDR3 contains 14 residues. In nucleotides, the CDR3 is TGTGCCAGCAGAGAGGGACGGGTGAACACTGAAGCTTTCTTT. This codes for CASREGRVNTEAFF.

The V gene is TRBV28, the J gene TRBJ2-4; a weak D match, TRBD2 (5 bases). The length of the CDR3 is 16 residues. V gave up 2 bases and J gave up 9 bases, with 20 bases separating them. Germline loops: CDR1 MDHEN, CDR2 SYDVKM. CDR3 DNA sequence: TGTGCCAGCAGTTTAGCCACGTTACCTAGGCGGGTCATTCAGTACTTC. Amino acids: CASSLATLPRRVIQYF.

This clonotype was found many times. The gene calls are TRBV20-1 and TRBJ1-2, with D maybe TRBD1 (6 bases). The CDR3 is made up of 16 amino acids. The germline V gene has CDR1 DFQATT and CDR2 SNEGSKA (reference sequence). V lost 6 bases to trimming and J lost 2 bases, with 22 bases between them. The CDR3 reads CSAGGGQGNLNYGYTF. In nucleotides, the CDR3 is TGCAGTGCAGGGGGAGGGCAGGGGAACCTCAACTATGGCTACACCTTC.

This clonotype came up many times. The chain is built from TRBV7-6 and TRBJ2-7, with 8 bases that match TRBD2. J gave up 7 bases and V 4 bases, and 6 bases lay outside the gene matches. Germline CDR1 SGHVS, CDR2 FNYEAQ. This CDR3 comprises 13 residues. The CDR3 nucleotides read TGTGCCAGCAGCTATACAGCGGGGGAGGAGCAGTACTTC. This translates into CASSYTAGEEQYF.

This chain connects TRBV10-3 to TRBJ1-2, with TRBD1 as a possible D gene (5 bases). CDR1 and CDR2 from the germline V gene are ENHRY and SYGVKD. Between the trimmed V and J ends, which lost 6 bases and 0 bases, there was a span of 8 bases. This CDR3 comprises 13 residues. CDR3 loop: CAIRTDTNYGYTF. The CDR3 DNA reads TGTGCCATCAGGACAGATACTAACTATGGCTACACCTTC.